This T cell receptor beta chain was profiled in a study of response to subunit inactivated influenza vaccine listed by TCRdb under 2018. At the level of the whole study: The study used deep quantitative T cell receptor repertoire profiling to track responses to a trivalent subunit inactivated influenza vaccine. Overall study outcomes, separate from this receptor: The authors proposed that each seasonal influenza vaccination may bring in only a limited number of new T cells.

This clonotype showed up many times. Its antigen has not been determined. No base-level quality is on record; no much larger clone is a single base apart. Library construction relied on RT-PCR. TCRdb records Illumina HiSeq 2500 as the sequencer. In-frame beta chains were kept once TCRdb had trimmed the public reads at Q25 with fastp and called clones with MiXCR. Each record represents a unique CDR3 protein, reported with the most common genes and DNA among its rows. Here the sample has about 700,000 distinct CDR3 sequences; 12% to 15% occur a single time. Clones ranked in the top ten supply 7.5% to 8% of the sample. The CDR3 spans 15 residues, from the cysteine through the phenylalanine. Left in the record is the CDR3 DNA by itself, 45 bases read in frame from the first base. The germline V gene sets CDR1 to SGHTA and CDR2 to FQGNSA. At the junction V is shortened by 3 bases and J by 2 bases; bases outside the gene matches: 2.

This receptor was identified in a man aged 45 to 65 who received an inactivated influenza vaccine. Donor details come from another sample of the same person, matched by shared clones. The chain was built from TRBV7-2 and TRBJ2-2, and 8 junction bases match TRBD1. This specimen consisted of PBMCs from blood, obtained about 14 days before vaccination. The bases are TGTGCCAGCAGCTTCGACAGGGGAAACACCGGGGAGCTGTTTTTT. Its amino acids are CASSFDRGNTGELFF.